These 15 T cell receptor beta chains came from one sample sequenced in a study of response to subunit inactivated influenza vaccine. TCRdb recomputed calls from the RT-PCR reads with MiXCR, one row per CDR3 protein. The sample has roughly 500,000 distinct CDR3 sequences; approximately 15% are singletons. This material consisted of CD4+ T cells sorted from PBMCs, taken 23 to 25 months after vaccination. These receptor sequences come from a man aged 50-75 years who received an inactivated influenza vaccine.

This clonotype has just a few counts. The V and J genes are TRBV7-6 and TRBJ2-1; D is ambiguous. Germline CDR1 is SGHVS and CDR2 is FNYEAQ. V dropped 5 bases and J dropped 0 bases, with 5 bases sitting between them. This CDR3 spans 13 amino acids. The CDR3 nucleotides read TGTGCCAGCAGCCGCATCTCCTACAATGAGCAGTTCTTC. Encoded protein: CASSRISYNEQFF. Full variable domain (missing parts from reference TRBV7-6 and TRBJ2-1): GAGVSQSPRYKVTKRGQDVALRCDPISGHVSLYWYRQALGQGPEFLTYFNYEAQQDKSGLPNDRFSAERPEGSISTLTIQRTEQRDSAMYRCASSRISYNEQFFGPGTRLTVL.

This clonotype was recorded many times. The J gene is TRBJ1-4, the V gene TRBV12-3 or TRBV12-4; D is possibly TRBD1 (5 bases). Trimming took off 4 bases at V and 10 bases at J, with 22 bases between the two ends. This CDR3 is built from 16 residues. The CDR3 loop is CASSSPRGGASGKLFF. The DNA for the CDR3 is TGTGCCAGCAGTTCACCACGTGGGGGAGCCTCTGGAAAACTGTTTTTT.

The V gene is TRBV9, the J gene TRBJ2-3, with 11 bases aligning to TRBD2. CDR3 size: 17 residues. The J segment lost 4 bases and the V segment lost 0 bases, leaving 7 bases of the junction unmatched. Germline assignment: CDR1 SGDLS and CDR2 YYNGEE. This chain's CDR3 is CASSVGLAGSVADTQYF. Written as DNA, the CDR3 is TGTGCCAGCAGCGTAGGACTAGCGGGGTCCGTGGCAGATACGCAGTATTTT.

The chain is built from TRBV12-3 or TRBV12-4 and TRBJ2-7; tentatively, D is TRBD1 (6 bases). Trimming stripped 2 bases from V and 3 bases from J, with 11 bases between. The CDR3 has 14 amino acids. The CDR3 DNA sequence: TGTGCCAGCAGTTTAACGGGACAAGTCTACGAGCAGTACTTC. Its translation is CASSLTGQVYEQYF.

The chain couples TRBV21-1 to TRBJ2-3. TRBV21-1 is noted as a pseudogene. The CDR3 is 16 residues long. In DNA form, the CDR3 reads TGTGCCAGCAGCAAATGGACGGACCCTAGCACAGATACGCAGTATTTT. This sequence encodes CASSKWTDPSTDTQYF.

The rearrangement uses TRBV13 and TRBJ2-5; D tentatively fits TRBD1 or TRBD2 (5 bases each). The germline V gene has CDR1 PRHDT and CDR2 FYEKMQ (reference sequence). CDR3 size: 16 residues. V lost 5 bases to trimming and J lost 1 base, with 17 bases between them. The CDR3 region is CASSGRGRSTQETQYF. CDR3 nucleotides: TGTGCCAGCAGCGGTAGGGGACGGAGTACCCAAGAGACCCAGTACTTC.

The V and J genes are TRBV29-1 and TRBJ2-2; TRBD2 matches at 11 bases. V lost 6 bases and J lost 2; bases outside the gene matches: 5. The germline V gene encodes CDR1 SQVTM and CDR2 ANQGSEA. There are 15 residues in the CDR3. The CDR3 sequence is CSVGTSGHNTGELFF. The CDR3 nucleotides are TGCAGCGTGGGGACTAGCGGACACAACACCGGGGAGCTGTTTTTT.

V is TRBV18 and J is TRBJ2-1; D may correspond to TRBD1 or TRBD2 (7 bases each). The germline gives CDR1 KGHSH, CDR2 LQKENI. Trimming left V 2 bases short and J 6 bases short, with 14 bases between. CDR3 length: 15 residues. This CDR3 reads CASSPARGGSNEQFF. CDR3 DNA: TGTGCCAGCTCACCAGCCAGGGGGGGGAGCAATGAGCAGTTCTTC.

This clonotype was seen repeatedly, ten times or more. This chain links TRBV7-9 with TRBJ2-5; possibly TRBD2 for D (7 bases). Between the trimmed V and J ends, which lost 0 bases and 5 bases, there was a span of 10 bases. Looked up from germline, CDR1 is SEHNR and CDR2 is FQNEAQ (reference sequence). This CDR3 spans 14 amino acids. The CDR3 nucleotides are TGTGCCAGCAGCTTAGCGGGGGGGCTCGAGACCCAGTACTTC. As protein: CASSLAGGLETQYF.

This rearrangement joins TRBV10-3 to TRBJ2-7, with a possible D match to TRBD1 (5 bases). This CDR3 comprises 18 residues. V gave up 0 bases and J gave up 4 bases, with 22 bases separating them. Looked up from germline, CDR1 is ENHRY and CDR2 is SYGVKD. This chain's CDR3 is CAISESNFLAGNVYEQYF. CDR3 DNA sequence: TGTGCCATCAGTGAGTCGAATTTTCTCGCAGGGAATGTGTACGAGCAGTACTTC.

J is TRBJ2-5 and V is TRBV3-1, with D unresolved. CDR1 LGHDT and CDR2 YNNKEL come from the germline V gene (reference sequence). Deletions cut 0 bases from V and 5 bases from J, with 4 bases between. The CDR3 runs 12 residues. For the CDR3, the DNA is TGTGCCAGCAGCCAAGAGTCTGAGACCCAGTACTTC. Its protein product is CASSQESETQYF.

A few counts support this clonotype. V usage is TRBV29-1 and J usage is TRBJ2-1, with 9 bases identical to TRBD2. Germline CDR1 is SQVTM and CDR2 is ANQGSEA. After removal of 4 bases from V and 4 bases from J, the junction contained 5 bases not matched to a gene. This CDR3 is built from 14 residues. The CDR3 coding sequence is TGCAGCGTTGTAGCGGGAGTGAGTTACAATGAGCAGTTCTTC. It codes for CSVVAGVSYNEQFF.

This clonotype was recorded a few times. The chain uses TRBV20-1 and TRBJ1-1, with D perhaps TRBD1 (6 bases). The CDR3 spans 13 residues. V was pared by 4 bases and J by 4 bases, with 13 bases between. In germline, CDR1 is DFQATT, CDR2 SNEGSKA (reference sequence). The CDR3 protein is CSAIGGPGTEAFF. CDR3 coding DNA: TGCAGTGCTATTGGGGGCCCCGGCACTGAAGCTTTCTTT.

This clonotype turned up a few times. V is TRBV29-1 and J is TRBJ2-4; 9 bases line up with TRBD1. CDR1 SQVTM and CDR2 ANQGSEA come from the germline V gene. V shed 3 bases, J shed 6 bases, and the junction held 6 bases outside the gene matches. The length of the CDR3 is 14 residues. For the CDR3, the DNA is TGCAGCGTTGAGAGTCCGGGACAGGGAAACATTCAGTACTTC. Its protein is CSVESPGQGNIQYF.

The rearrangement joins TRBV7-2 to TRBJ2-1; 7 bases fit TRBD2. The CDR3 has 16 amino acids. Germline CDR1 and CDR2: SGHTA and FQGNSA. The V gene end was trimmed by 1 base and the J gene end by 3 bases; junction bases not matched to a gene: 6. DNA for the CDR3: TGTGCCAGCAGCTTAGGACTAGCTGAGCTCTACAATGAGCAGTTCTTC. It yields the protein CASSLGLAELYNEQFF.